The entry that follows covers one T cell receptor beta chain sequence. Germline assignment: CDR1 DFQATT and CDR2 SNEGSKA (reference sequence). V dropped 4 bases and J dropped 2; count of bases not matched to a gene: 8. The CDR3 spans 14 residues. The sample originates from a study of blood T cells in healthy people across ages. A J-beta primer mix and a sample-barcoded 5' primer were used in a second PCR of roughly 7 to 12 cycles. TCRdb passed the 5' RACE reads through MiXCR, listing each CDR3 protein once. The sample lists approximately 670,000 distinct CDR3 sequences, 40% to 50% occurring once. Staff drew roughly 10 milliliters of peripheral blood from each donor. Per-sample PBMC isolation yielded at least 6.5 million cells.

Sequences were obtained from blood. V usage is TRBV20-1 and J usage is TRBJ2-7; 7 nucleotides align to TRBD1. This TCR was sampled from a man older than 75 in good health. The CDR3 loop is CSATTGTATYEQYF. The CDR3 bases are TGCAGTGCTACTACCGGGACAGCCACCTACGAGCAGTACTTC.